This T cell receptor beta chain was observed in a study of T-cell reconstitution after alpha-beta-depleted transplantation in children. Unique molecular identifiers were built into the TCRbeta library. Using its own MiXCR run on the PCR reads, TCRdb lists one record per CDR3 protein. The sample gives around 400,000 distinct CDR3 sequences, roughly 21% of which show up once; approximately 3.9% is in the top ten. The CDR3 extends over 15 amino acids. The V segment lost 5 bases and the J segment 3 bases; nucleotides outside the gene matches: 5. Germline assignment: CDR1 MDHEN and CDR2 SYDVKM. The TCR was taken from a human donor who donated a stem cell graft to a child with acute myeloid leukemia. This sequence joins TRBV28 and TRBJ2-5; 11 nucleotides agree with TRBD1. The source material was PBMCs from the stem cell graft donor, sampled from the stem cell graft. The CDR3 bases are TGTGCCAGCAGTCTCTCGGGACAGGGGGAAGAGACCCAGTACTTC. This codes for CASSLSGQGEETQYF.